Presented here are 18 T cell receptor beta chains from one specimen sequenced in a study of CD8 T cells in Susac syndrome. An amount of RNA that ranged from roughly 0.45 to 1 ug was reverse transcribed with random hexamers. TCRdb reprocessed the immunoSEQ multiplex PCR reads via MiXCR and lists one record per CDR3 protein. The sample consists of about 47,000 distinct CDR3 sequences, 80% to 95% of them appearing once. Material for sequencing was CD8+ T cells from PBMCs. The receptors were sampled from a human donor in good health.

This chain uses TRBV7-6 with TRBJ2-3; D remains unclear. This CDR3 region has 13 residues. The germline CDR1 and CDR2 sequences are SGHVS and FNYEAQ. The ends were cut back, 5 bases at V and 5 bases at J, with 11 bases in the middle. For the CDR3, the DNA is TGTGCCAGCAGCCCGGTGATGATAGATACGCAGTATTTT. Translation: CASSPVMIDTQYF.

The chain couples TRBV3-1 to TRBJ2-1; perhaps TRBD1 as D (6 bases). Germline lookup yields CDR1 LGHDT and CDR2 YNNKEL (reference sequence). CDR3 length: 16 amino acids. Trimming pared 0 bases from V and 2 bases from J, leaving 11 bases between. CDR3 sequence: CASSQDTRGTYNEQFF. The CDR3 DNA follows: TGTGCCAGCAGCCAAGATACTAGGGGGACCTACAATGAGCAGTTCTTC.

The V and J genes are TRBV5-6 and TRBJ2-7; D unclear. The CDR3 is made up of 13 amino acids. From germline, CDR1 is SGHDT and CDR2 YYEEEE. V lost 0 bases and J lost 3, with 7 bases in between. CDR3 sequence (DNA): TGTGCCAGCAGCTTGGAACGGAACTACGAGCAGTACTTC. Translating it yields CASSLERNYEQYF. Together with reference TRBV5-6 and TRBJ2-7, the CDR3 gives the full variable domain: DAGVTQSPTHLIKTRGQQVTLRCSPKSGHDTVSWYQQALGQGPQFIFQYYEEEERQRGNFPDRFSGHQFPNYSSELNVNALLLGDSALYLCASSLERNYEQYFGPGTRLTVT.

This rearrangement joins TRBV7-9 to TRBJ1-4; 8 bases align to TRBD1. The ends lost 6 bases at V and 6 bases at J; junction bases unmatched: 12. The CDR3 extends over 16 amino acids. Germline CDR1 and CDR2: SEHNR and FQNEAQ (reference sequence). CDR3 sequence: CASRANDRGSDEKLFF. The CDR3 DNA follows: TGTGCCAGCAGAGCTAACGACAGGGGTTCGGATGAAAAACTGTTTTTT.

V is TRBV19 and J is TRBJ2-7; D remains unclear. The germline CDR1 and CDR2 sequences are LNHDA and SQIVND (reference sequence). Trimming stripped 4 bases from V and 3 bases from J, with 10 bases between. The CDR3 length is 13 residues. As DNA, the CDR3 is TGTGCCAGTAGTAAAAACGGGCACTACGAGCAGTACTTC. It specifies CASSKNGHYEQYF.

The genes are TRBV30 and TRBJ2-1, with 8 bases aligning to TRBD1. CDR1 GTSNPN and CDR2 SVGIG come from the germline V gene (reference sequence). This CDR3 has 14 amino acids. After removal of 2 bases from V and 3 bases from J, the junction contained 3 bases not matched to a gene. CDR3 sequence: CAWSFGQGYNEQFF. The CDR3 nucleotides read TGTGCCTGGAGTTTTGGACAGGGCTACAATGAGCAGTTCTTC.

This clonotype appeared a few times. The chain joins TRBV4-3 to TRBJ1-1; D is uncertain. V lost 2 bases, J lost 3 bases, and 16 bases lay in between. Per germline, CDR1 LGHNA and CDR2 YSLEER. CDR3 length equals 16 residues. Here the CDR3 reads CASSQFVLGGDTEAFF. The DNA for the CDR3 is TGCGCCAGCAGCCAATTTGTCCTGGGCGGGGACACTGAAGCTTTCTTT.

The chain couples TRBV20-1 to TRBJ2-1; 8 bases align to TRBD2. With V trimmed by 3 bases and J by 4 bases, 14 bases remained unmatched. This CDR3 is 17 amino acids long. Germline CDR1 reads DFQATT; CDR2 reads SNEGSKA (reference sequence). CDR3 nucleotide sequence: TGCAGTGCTAGGGCGTCGACTAGCGTGAGGTTTTACAATGAGCAGTTCTTC. This sequence encodes CSARASTSVRFYNEQFF.

This clonotype has just a few counts. V gene TRBV13 combines with J gene TRBJ1-1, with TRBD1 matching over 10 bases. The CDR3 is made up of 15 amino acids. V lost 4 bases and J lost 0; bases outside the gene matches: 2. CDR1 is PRHDT and CDR2 is FYEKMQ in the germline V gene (reference sequence). The CDR3 coding sequence is TGTGCCAGCAGCTCTGGACAGGGGGTGAACACTGAAGCTTTCTTT. This sequence encodes CASSSGQGVNTEAFF.

The chain recombines TRBV6-5 with TRBJ1-4; D gene ambiguous. V lost 5 bases and J lost 8, with 15 bases in between. This CDR3 region has 14 residues. The germline V gene has CDR1 MNHEY and CDR2 SVGAGI. The CDR3: CASSPGFRGEKLFF. CDR3 coding DNA: TGTGCCAGCAGTCCCGGGTTCCGCGGAGAAAAACTGTTTTTT.

This chain connects TRBV15 to TRBJ1-5; 8 nucleotides agree with TRBD1. Germline values: CDR1 LNHNV, CDR2 YYDKDF (reference sequence). The CDR3 length is 16 residues. J lost 6 bases, V lost 0 bases, and 7 bases had no gene match. The CDR3 spells CATSREGDRFGQPQHF. The DNA for the CDR3 is TGTGCCACCAGCAGAGAGGGGGACAGGTTTGGTCAGCCCCAGCATTTT.

The table lists this clonotype with a count of one. The V call is TRBV3-1, the J call TRBJ2-5; tentative D call: TRBD1 (5 bases). This CDR3 comprises 12 residues. The ends were cut back, 1 base at V and 7 bases at J, with 7 bases in the middle. Germline V gene sequence: CDR1 LGHDT, CDR2 YNNKEL (reference sequence). CDR3 sequence: CASSQGQGTQYF. As DNA, the CDR3 is TGTGCCAGCAGCCAAGGTCAGGGGACCCAGTACTTC.

This clonotype showed up just once. V and J are TRBV10-2 and TRBJ2-2, with 9 bases matching TRBD2. CDR1 is WSHSY, CDR2 SAAADI, per germline. The CDR3 length is 16 residues. Trimming cost V 2 bases and J 5 bases; bases outside gene matches: 6. DNA of the CDR3: TGCGCCAGCAGTGAGCTGCTAGCGGGGCGTACCGGGGAGCTGTTTTTT. Encoded protein: CASSELLAGRTGELFF.

V is TRBV5-6 and J is TRBJ2-7, with D tentatively TRBD1 (6 bases). This CDR3 has 14 amino acids. The germline gives CDR1 SGHDT, CDR2 YYEEEE. Trimming took off 2 bases at V and 2 bases at J, with 11 bases between the two ends. CDR3 region: CASSFRGRTYEQYF. The DNA for the CDR3 is TGTGCCAGCAGCTTCAGGGGCCGGACCTACGAGCAGTACTTC.

The chain is built from TRBV3-1 and TRBJ2-7, with TRBD2 matching over 9 bases. Per the germline V gene, CDR1 is LGHDT and CDR2 is YNNKEL (reference sequence). With 1 base clipped from V and 2 bases from J, the junction kept 6 bases outside the gene matches. CDR3 length equals 16 residues. CDR3 bases: TGTGCCAGCAGCCAAGTATCTAGCGGGGAAGCCTACGAGCAGTACTTC. This encodes CASSQVSSGEAYEQYF.

The sample holds one count of this clonotype. The chain has TRBV5-1 and TRBJ2-1, with 12 bases identical to TRBD2. Germline V CDR1 and CDR2: SGHRS, YFSETQ. This CDR3 has 19 amino acids. The J segment lost 6 bases and the V segment lost 5 bases, leaving 18 bases of the junction unmatched. The CDR3: CASSRLRGPSGRAFNEQFF. CDR3 DNA sequence: TGCGCCAGCAGTCGATTGAGGGGTCCTAGCGGGAGGGCCTTCAATGAGCAGTTCTTC. The full variable domain, with the rest looked up from reference TRBV5-1 and TRBJ2-1, is KAGVTQTPRYLIKTRGQQVTLSCSPISGHRSVSWYQQTPGQGLQFLFEYFSETQRNKGNFPGRFSGRQFSNSRSEMNVSTLELGDSALYLCASSRLRGPSGRAFNEQFFGPGTRLTVL.

The rearrangement uses TRBV19 and TRBJ2-7; a weak D match, TRBD1 (5 bases). V was cut by 5 bases and J by 2 bases, with 13 bases left in between. The CDR3 loop spans 14 amino acids. Germline V gene data show CDR1 as LNHDA and CDR2 as SQIVND (reference sequence). CDR3 amino acids: CASSPTVDPYEQYF. CDR3 coding DNA: TGTGCCAGTAGTCCGACAGTGGACCCCTACGAGCAGTACTTC.

The chain is built from TRBV12-3 or TRBV12-4 and TRBJ2-7, with 9 bases fitting TRBD2. V was clipped by 5 bases and J by 5 bases; unmatched bases: 10. There are 15 residues in the CDR3. CDR3 sequence (DNA): TGTGCCAGCAGTCCCCCGGGACTAGCTGTCAACGAGCAGTACTTC. Its translation: CASSPPGLAVNEQYF.